This is a list of T cell receptor beta chains from one sample in a study of blood T cells in healthy people across ages. TCRdb independently ran MiXCR on the 5' RACE reads; one entry per CDR3 protein. The sample includes hundreds of thousands of distinct CDR3 sequences, more than 55% of them seen just once. The sequenced sample was blood. The source of these receptors is a man aged 35-49 years in good health. The CDR3 runs from the conserved cysteine through the conserved F or W. D genes are given only for firm matches. Size tells how often a clone was seen (once, few, many) or the class of an expanded clone, and some rows leave it out.

TRBJ2-7 NA TRBD1 TRBV20-1 TGCAGTGCTATAGTGAGTCCGGGACAGGGGGCCTACGAGCAGTACTTC CSAIVSPGQGAYEQYF
TRBJ1-1 NA NA TRBV20-1 TGCAGTGCTAGAGGGAGGACTGAAGCTTTCTTT CSARGRTEAFF
TRBJ1-1 NA NA TRBV7-2 TGTGCCAGCAGCTTAGCGCTTTCGGAAGGTGTGGCTTTCTTT CASSLALSEGVAFF
TRBJ2-5 few NA TRBV25-1 TGTGCCAGCAGTGGCGGCCCGGGACCACTTTTCCAAGAGACCCAGTACTTC CASSGGPGPLFQETQYF
TRBJ1-2 few NA TRBV2 TGTGCCAGCAAACCAGGGGAAACGGGCTATGGCTACACCTTC CASKPGETGYGYTF
TRBJ2-2 NA NA TRBV29-1 TGCAGCCCCGAGGGGGGGCAGTGGGGCGGGGAGCTGTTTTTT CSPEGGQWGGELFF
TRBJ2-5 NA NA TRBV5-1 TGCGCCAGCAGCCCCGGGAGTAATGTGGAGACCCAGTACTTC CASSPGSNVETQYF
TRBJ1-2 NA NA TRBV12-3/TRBV12-4 TGTGCCAGCAGTTTAAATTCGCTTTATGGCTACACCTTC CASSLNSLYGYTF
TRBJ2-5 NA TRBD2 TRBV20-1 TGCAGTGCTAGTCGACTAGCGGGACGGGAGCAGTACTTC CSASRLAGREQYF
TRBJ1-2 once NA TRBV29-1 TGCAGCGTTGCGGGCCACCGGGACATACGTGGCTACACCTTC CSVAGHRDIRGYTF
TRBJ1-4 NA NA TRBV15 TGTGCCACCAGCCGGCCGGCCGATGAAAAACTGTTTTTT CATSRPADEKLFF
TRBJ2-3 many TRBD1 TRBV29-1 TGCAGCGCGTTACCAGGGGGAGATACGCAGTATTTT CSALPGGDTQYF
TRBJ2-7 NA TRBD2 TRBV7-8 TGTGCCAGCAGCTTAGGAAGGACTAGCGCCAACAATGAGCAGTACTTC CASSLGRTSANNEQYF
TRBJ1-2 NA NA TRBV7-9 TGTGCCAGCAGCTTAGATGTGGGAACTCACACCTTC CASSLDVGTHTF
TRBJ2-5 NA TRBD2 TRBV20-1 TGCAGTGCTAGAGATCTACTAGCGGGAGCTGGGGGGACCCAGTACTTC CSARDLLAGAGGTQYF
TRBJ1-4 NA TRBD1 TRBV3-1 TGTGCCAGCAGCCCTTTACAGGGGCAGGGTGAAAAACTGTTTTTT CASSPLQGQGEKLFF
TRBJ2-3 many NA TRBV20-1 TGCAGTGCTAGATTCCTAAGCACAGATACGCAGTATTTT CSARFLSTDTQYF
TRBJ2-1 NA NA TRBV4-2 TGTGCCAGCAGACCCAGAGTAGAACTAGCCCAGACAACCTACAATGAGCAGTTCTTC CASRPRVELAQTTYNEQFF
TRBJ2-6 NA NA TRBV5-8 TGTGCCAGCAGCTTGGAGGTCCGCGGTGGGGCCAACGTCCTGACTTTC CASSLEVRGGANVLTF
TRBJ1-5 NA NA TRBV2 TGTGCCAGCAGTGAAAGGAAGGGGACAAGCAATCAGCCCCAGCATTTT CASSERKGTSNQPQHF
TRBJ1-1 NA NA TRBV5-1 TGCGCCAGCAGCTTTCATCGGGAAGGGAACACTGAAGCTTTCTTT CASSFHREGNTEAFF
TRBJ2-3 NA NA TRBV10-3 TGTGCCACATTGGCGGGAAGTACAGATACGCAGTATTTT CATLAGSTDTQYF
TRBJ2-7 NA TRBD2 TRBV6-1 TGTGCCAGCACCGCGGCTAGCGGCTACGAGCAGTACTTC CASTAASGYEQYF
TRBJ2-1 NA TRBD2 TRBV29-1 TGCAGCGTCCTATCTAGCGGGGGGGCCTCCTACAATGAGCAGTTCTTC CSVLSSGGASYNEQFF
TRBJ2-7 NA NA TRBV9 TGTGCCAGCAGTGGAAACGTGGCGGGGCGGGACCCTTCCTCCGAGCAGTACTTC CASSGNVAGRDPSSEQYF
TRBJ2-7 NA NA TRBV12-3/TRBV12-4 TGTGCCAGCAGTTTAACTAGCCCCAATGAGCAGTACTTC CASSLTSPNEQYF
TRBJ1-2 few NA TRBV27 TGTGCCAGCAGTTTTGGTGGGCGGGCTAACTATGGCTACACCTTC CASSFGGRANYGYTF
TRBJ1-5 NA NA TRBV20-1 TGCAGTGCTCAAACCCGGGGATTAGGTCTTCATAGCAATCAGCCCCAGCATTTT CSAQTRGLGLHSNQPQHF
TRBJ1-5 few NA TRBV20-1 TGCAGTGCCCAAGGGACCGCAGGGCCCCAGCATTTT CSAQGTAGPQHF
TRBJ1-2 NA TRBD1 TRBV4-2 TGTGCCAGCAGCCACCAATCGACAGGGTCGGGCTATGGCTACACCTTC CASSHQSTGSGYGYTF
TRBJ2-1 NA TRBD2 TRBV7-3 TGTGCCAGCGCCCTAGCGGACAATGAGCAGTTCTTC CASALADNEQFF
TRBJ1-6 many TRBD1 TRBV28 TGTGCCAGCAGTTTTCCATCGGACAGGGGGCTGTCACCCCTCCACTTT CASSFPSDRGLSPLHF
TRBJ2-5 few NA TRBV7-9 TGTGCCAGCAGCTTGGAACAGGGCGGGACCCAGTACTTC CASSLEQGGTQYF
TRBJ2-1 NA NA TRBV27 TGTGCCAGCAGTTTGGGCAGGGCGGAGTTCTTC CASSLGRAEFF
TRBJ2-3 NA TRBD2 TRBV7-2 TGTGCCAGCAGCCTAGGACTAGCGATTGGAGATACGCAGTATTTT CASSLGLAIGDTQYF
TRBJ2-2 NA NA TRBV11-3 TGTGCCAGCAGCACTCCAGGGATCCCCGGGGAGCTGTTTTTT CASSTPGIPGELFF
TRBJ2-7 NA TRBD2 TRBV10-3 TGTGCCATCAGGGCTTCCGGGACTACCTACAATGAGCAGTACTTC CAIRASGTTYNEQYF
TRBJ2-7 NA NA TRBV28 TGTGCCGTTACAATGGGTTCGTTGTCGGAACAGCAGTACTTC CAVTMGSLSEQQYF
TRBJ2-3 few NA TRBV20-1 TGCAGTGTCCGACCGACAGATACGCAGTATTTT CSVRPTDTQYF
TRBJ2-4 NA NA TRBV20-1 TGCAGTGCCCCAACCTTGGGTCTAGCCAAAAACATTCAGTACTTC CSAPTLGLAKNIQYF
TRBJ1-2 NA NA TRBV28 TGTGCCAGCAGTCACCCAAGCGAACCGGCTGGCTACACCTTC CASSHPSEPAGYTF
TRBJ2-1 NA TRBD2 TRBV4-1 TGTGCCAGCAGCCTACTAGCGGGAGGGTCCTACAATGAGCAGTTCTTC CASSLLAGGSYNEQFF
TRBJ2-7 NA TRBD1 TRBV27 TGTGCCAGCAGTCGACGGACAGGGGGGAACGAGCAGTACTTC CASSRRTGGNEQYF
TRBJ2-7 once TRBD2 TRBV5-6 TGTGCCAGCAACCTCGGGGGGACTCCCTACGAGCAGTACTTC CASNLGGTPYEQYF
TRBJ2-3 NA TRBD2 TRBV20-1 TGCAGTGCTCAAGGACTAGCGGGTTACGAACTCACAGATACGCAGTATTTT CSAQGLAGYELTDTQYF
TRBJ2-6 NA NA TRBV6-1 TGTGCCAGCAGTCGGGGCGGGGTGGGACGCTCTGGGGCCAACGTCCTGACTTTC CASSRGGVGRSGANVLTF
TRBJ1-2 NA TRBD1 TRBV7-2 TGTGCCAGCAGCTTCTCACCAGGGGGCCCAGGGGACTATGGCTACACCTTC CASSFSPGGPGDYGYTF
TRBJ2-6 NA NA TRBV7-2 TGTGCCAGCAGCTTAGGGGCAGGGACTGGGGCCAACGTCCTGACTTTC CASSLGAGTGANVLTF
TRBJ2-2 few NA TRBV14 TGTGCCAGCAGCCCCGTAACAGCCGGGGAGCTGTTTTTT CASSPVTAGELFF
TRBJ2-1 NA TRBD1 TRBV18 TGTGCCAGCGCGGACAGGCGGGCCGATGAGCAGTTCTTC CASADRRADEQFF
TRBJ2-2 NA NA TRBV9 TGTGCCAGCAGCGTAGCTCTCCAGACGAACACCGGGGAGCTGTTTTTT CASSVALQTNTGELFF
TRBJ2-7 NA NA TRBV29-1 TGCAGCGTTAGTCCAGGGAGTTCTCACAATGAGCAGTACTTC CSVSPGSSHNEQYF
TRBJ2-1 NA NA TRBV12-3/TRBV12-4 TGTGCCAGCAGTGTTCGACAAAACGAGCAGTTCTTC CASSVRQNEQFF
TRBJ2-5 NA NA TRBV25-1 TGTGCCAGCAGTGAATGGGTCGGGGGCCTCCAAGAGACCCAGTACTTC CASSEWVGGLQETQYF